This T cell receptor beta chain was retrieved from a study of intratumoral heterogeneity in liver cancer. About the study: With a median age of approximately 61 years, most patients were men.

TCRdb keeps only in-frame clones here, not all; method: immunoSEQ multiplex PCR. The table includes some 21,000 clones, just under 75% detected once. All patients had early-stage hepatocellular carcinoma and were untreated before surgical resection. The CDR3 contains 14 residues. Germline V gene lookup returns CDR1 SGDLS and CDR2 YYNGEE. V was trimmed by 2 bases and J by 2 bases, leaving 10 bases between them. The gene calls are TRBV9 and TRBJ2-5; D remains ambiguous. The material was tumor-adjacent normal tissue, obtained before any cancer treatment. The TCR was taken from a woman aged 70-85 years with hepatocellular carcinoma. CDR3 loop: CASSVSSAQETQYF. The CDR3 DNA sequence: TGTGCCAGCAGCGTGAGCAGCGCGCAAGAGACCCAGTACTTC. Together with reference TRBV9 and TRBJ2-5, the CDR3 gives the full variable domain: DSGVTQTPKHLITATGQRVTLRCSPRSGDLSVYWYQQSLDQGLQFLIQYYNGEERAKGNILERFSAQQFPDLHSELNLSSLELGDSALYFCASSVSSAQETQYFGPGTRLLVL.